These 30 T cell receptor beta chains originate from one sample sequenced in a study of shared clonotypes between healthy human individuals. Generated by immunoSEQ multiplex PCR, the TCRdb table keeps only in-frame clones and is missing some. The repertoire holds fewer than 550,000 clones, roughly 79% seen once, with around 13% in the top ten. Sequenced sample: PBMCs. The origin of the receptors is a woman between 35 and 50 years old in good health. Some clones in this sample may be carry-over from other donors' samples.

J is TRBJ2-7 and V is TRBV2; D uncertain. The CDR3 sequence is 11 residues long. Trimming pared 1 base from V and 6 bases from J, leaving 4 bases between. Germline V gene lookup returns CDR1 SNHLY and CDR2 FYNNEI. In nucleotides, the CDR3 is TGTGCCAGCAGTGAAGGGCCCGAGCAGTACTTC. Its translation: CASSEGPEQYF.

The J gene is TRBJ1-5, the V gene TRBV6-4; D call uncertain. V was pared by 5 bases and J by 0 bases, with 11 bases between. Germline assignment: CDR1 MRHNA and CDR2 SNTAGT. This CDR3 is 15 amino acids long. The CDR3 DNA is TGTGCCAGCAGTCCGGACCCCTTTAGCAATCAGCCCCAGCATTTT. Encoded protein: CASSPDPFSNQPQHF.

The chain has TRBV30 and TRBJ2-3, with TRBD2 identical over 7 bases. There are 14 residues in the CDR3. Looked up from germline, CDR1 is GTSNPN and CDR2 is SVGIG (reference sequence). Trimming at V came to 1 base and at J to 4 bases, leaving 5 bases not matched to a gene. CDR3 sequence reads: CAWSGGSGADTQYF. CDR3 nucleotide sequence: TGTGCCTGGAGTGGCGGGAGTGGAGCAGATACGCAGTATTTT.

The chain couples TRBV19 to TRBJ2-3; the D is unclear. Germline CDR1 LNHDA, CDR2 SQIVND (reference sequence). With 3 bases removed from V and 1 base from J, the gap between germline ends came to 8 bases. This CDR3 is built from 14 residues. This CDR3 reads CASSIMAGTDTQYF. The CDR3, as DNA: TGTGCCAGTAGTATTATGGCAGGCACAGATACGCAGTATTTT.

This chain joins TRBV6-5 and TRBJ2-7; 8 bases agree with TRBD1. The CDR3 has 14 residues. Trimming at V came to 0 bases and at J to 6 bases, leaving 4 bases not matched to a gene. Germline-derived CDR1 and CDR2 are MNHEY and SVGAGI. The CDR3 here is CASSYSSRGREQYF. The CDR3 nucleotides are TGTGCCAGCAGTTACTCGAGCAGGGGGCGCGAGCAGTACTTC.

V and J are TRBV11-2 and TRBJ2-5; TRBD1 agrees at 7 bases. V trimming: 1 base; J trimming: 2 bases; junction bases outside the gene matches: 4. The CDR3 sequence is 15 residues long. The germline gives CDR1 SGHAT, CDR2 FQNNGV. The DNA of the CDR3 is TGTGCCAGCAGCTTAGGGGGGACAGAACAAGAGACCCAGTACTTC. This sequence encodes CASSLGGTEQETQYF.

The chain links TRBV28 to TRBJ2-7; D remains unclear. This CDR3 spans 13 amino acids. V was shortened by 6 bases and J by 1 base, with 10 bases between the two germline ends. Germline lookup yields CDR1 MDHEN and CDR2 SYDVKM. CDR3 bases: TGTGCCAGCAGGGAATCGAATTCCTACGAGCAGTACTTC. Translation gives CASRESNSYEQYF.

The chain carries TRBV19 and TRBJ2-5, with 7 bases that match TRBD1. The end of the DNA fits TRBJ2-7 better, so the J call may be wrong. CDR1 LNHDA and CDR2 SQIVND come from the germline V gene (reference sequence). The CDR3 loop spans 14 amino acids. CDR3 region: CASSIRQGSYEQYF. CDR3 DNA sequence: TGTGCCAGTAGTATTAGACAGGGATCGTACGAGCAGTACTTC.

CDR3 in amino acids: CASSQRARADTDTQYF. The CDR3 DNA is TGTGCCAGCAGCCAAAGGGCCAGGGCAGACACAGATACGCAGTATTTT. The chain employs TRBV7-9 and TRBJ2-3, with D possibly matching TRBD1 (5 bases). Trimming removed 5 bases from V and 2 bases from J, with 17 bases in between. Looked up from germline, CDR1 is SEHNR and CDR2 is FQNEAQ (reference sequence). The CDR3 loop spans 16 amino acids.

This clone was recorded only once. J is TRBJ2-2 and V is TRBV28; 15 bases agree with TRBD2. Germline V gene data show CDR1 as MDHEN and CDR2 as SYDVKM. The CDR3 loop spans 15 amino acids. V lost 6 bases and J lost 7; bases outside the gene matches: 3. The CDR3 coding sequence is TGTGCCAGCAGCCGGACTAGCGGGAGGGTCGGGGAGCTGTTTTTT. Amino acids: CASSRTSGRVGELFF. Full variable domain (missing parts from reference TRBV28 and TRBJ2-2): DVKVTQSSRYLVKRTGEKVFLECVQDMDHENMFWYRQDPGLGLRLIYFSYDVKMKEKGDIPEGYSVSREKKERFSLILESASTNQTSMYLCASSRTSGRVGELFFGEGSRLTVL.

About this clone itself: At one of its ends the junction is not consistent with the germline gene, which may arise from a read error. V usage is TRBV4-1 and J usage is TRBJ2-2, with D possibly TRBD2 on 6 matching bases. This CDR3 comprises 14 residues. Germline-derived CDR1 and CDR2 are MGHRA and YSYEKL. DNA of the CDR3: TGCGCCAGCAGCCAAGCGACGAGGGCCGGGGGGCTGTTTTTT. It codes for CASSQATRAGGLFF.

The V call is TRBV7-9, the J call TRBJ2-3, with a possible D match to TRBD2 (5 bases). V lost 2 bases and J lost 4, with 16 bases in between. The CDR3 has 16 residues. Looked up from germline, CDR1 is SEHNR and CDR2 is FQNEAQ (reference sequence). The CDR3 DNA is TGTGCCAGCAGCTTATCCAGCGGAGCAAGGCCAGATACGCAGTATTTT. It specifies CASSLSSGARPDTQYF. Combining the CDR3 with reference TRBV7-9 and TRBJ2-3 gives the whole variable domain DTGVSQNPRHKITKRGQNVTFRCDPISEHNRLYWYRQTLGQGPEFLTYFQNEAQLEKSRLLSDRFSAERPKGSFSTLEIQRTEQGDSAMYLCASSLSSGARPDTQYFGPGTRLTVL.

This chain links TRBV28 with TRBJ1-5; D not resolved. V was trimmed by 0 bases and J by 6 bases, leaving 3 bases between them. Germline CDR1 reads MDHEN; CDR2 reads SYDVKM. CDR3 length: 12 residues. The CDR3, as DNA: TGTGCCAGCAGTTTATGGGGTCAGCCCCAGCATTTT. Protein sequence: CASSLWGQPQHF.

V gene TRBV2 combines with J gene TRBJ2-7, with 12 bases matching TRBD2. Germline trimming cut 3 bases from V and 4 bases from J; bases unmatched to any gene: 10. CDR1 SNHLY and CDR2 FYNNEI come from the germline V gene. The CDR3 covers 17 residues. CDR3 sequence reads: CASSERLAGGRRYEQYF. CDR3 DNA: TGTGCCAGCAGTGAGAGGCTAGCGGGAGGGCGCCGGTACGAGCAGTACTTC.

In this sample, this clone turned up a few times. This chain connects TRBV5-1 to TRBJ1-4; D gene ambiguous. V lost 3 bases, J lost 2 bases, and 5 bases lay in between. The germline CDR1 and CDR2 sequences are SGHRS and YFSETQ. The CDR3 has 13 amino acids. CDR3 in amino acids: CASSSQTNEKLFF. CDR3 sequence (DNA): TGCGCCAGCAGCTCGCAGACTAATGAAAAACTGTTTTTT.

CDR3 protein: CASTGTSGYTDTQYF. The DNA of the CDR3 is TGTGCCAGCACCGGGACTAGCGGTTACACAGATACGCAGTATTTT. This chain uses TRBV2 with TRBJ2-3, with 11 bases identical to TRBD2. The junction had 5 bases not matched to a gene; V was cut back by 7 bases and J by 2 bases. Germline V gives CDR1 SNHLY, CDR2 FYNNEI. CDR3 length equals 15 residues.

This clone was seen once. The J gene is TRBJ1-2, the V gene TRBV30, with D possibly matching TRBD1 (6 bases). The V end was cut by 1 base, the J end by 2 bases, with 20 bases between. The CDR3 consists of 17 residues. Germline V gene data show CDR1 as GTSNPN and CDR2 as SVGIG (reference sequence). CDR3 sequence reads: CAWSDWLGGTVNYGYTF. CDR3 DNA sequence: TGTGCCTGGAGTGACTGGTTAGGGGGTACAGTCAACTATGGCTACACCTTC.

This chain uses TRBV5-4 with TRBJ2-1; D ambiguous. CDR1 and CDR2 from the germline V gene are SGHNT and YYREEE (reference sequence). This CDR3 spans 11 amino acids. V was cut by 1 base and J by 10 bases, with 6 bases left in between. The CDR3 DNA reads TGTGCCAGCAGCTTGTCCGGGGAGCAGTTCTTC. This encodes CASSLSGEQFF.

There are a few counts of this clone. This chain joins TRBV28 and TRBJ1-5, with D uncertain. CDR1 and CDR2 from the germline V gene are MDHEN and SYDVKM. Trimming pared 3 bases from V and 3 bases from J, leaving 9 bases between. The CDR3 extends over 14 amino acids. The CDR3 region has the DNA TGTGCCAGCAGTTTCCAGTTGTACAATCAGCCCCAGCATTTT. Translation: CASSFQLYNQPQHF. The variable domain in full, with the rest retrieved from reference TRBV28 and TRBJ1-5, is DVKVTQSSRYLVKRTGEKVFLECVQDMDHENMFWYRQDPGLGLRLIYFSYDVKMKEKGDIPEGYSVSREKKERFSLILESASTNQTSMYLCASSFQLYNQPQHFGDGTRLSIL.

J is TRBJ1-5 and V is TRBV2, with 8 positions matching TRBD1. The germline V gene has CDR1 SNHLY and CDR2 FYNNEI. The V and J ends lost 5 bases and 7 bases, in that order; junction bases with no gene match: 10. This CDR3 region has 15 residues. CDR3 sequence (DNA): TGTGCCAGCAGTTACCAGGACAGGGACAACCAGCCCCAGCATTTT. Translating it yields CASSYQDRDNQPQHF.

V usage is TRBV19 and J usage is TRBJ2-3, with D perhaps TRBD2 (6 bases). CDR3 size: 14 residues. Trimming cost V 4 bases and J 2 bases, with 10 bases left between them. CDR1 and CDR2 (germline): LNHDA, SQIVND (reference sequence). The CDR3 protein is CASSNSGFTDTQYF. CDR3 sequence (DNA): TGTGCCAGTAGTAATAGCGGTTTCACAGATACGCAGTATTTT.

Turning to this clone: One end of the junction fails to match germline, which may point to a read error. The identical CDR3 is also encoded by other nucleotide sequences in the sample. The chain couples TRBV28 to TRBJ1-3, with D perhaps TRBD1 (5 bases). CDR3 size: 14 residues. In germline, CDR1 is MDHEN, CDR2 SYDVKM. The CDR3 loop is CASRGRVAGNTIYF. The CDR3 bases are TGTGCCAGCAGGGGCAGGGTTGCTGGAAACACTATATATTTT.

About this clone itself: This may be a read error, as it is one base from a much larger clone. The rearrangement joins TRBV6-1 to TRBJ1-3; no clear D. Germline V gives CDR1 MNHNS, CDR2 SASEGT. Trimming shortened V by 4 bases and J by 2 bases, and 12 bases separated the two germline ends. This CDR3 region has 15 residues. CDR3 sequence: CASSGPRGAGNTIYF. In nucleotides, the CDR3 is TGTGCCAGCAGTGGCCCGCGGGGAGCTGGAAACACCATATATTTT.

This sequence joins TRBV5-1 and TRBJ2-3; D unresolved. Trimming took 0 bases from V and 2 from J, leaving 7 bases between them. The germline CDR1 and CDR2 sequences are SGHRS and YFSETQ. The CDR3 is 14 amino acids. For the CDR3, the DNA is TGCGCCAGCAGCTTGGTTCAGAACACAGATACGCAGTATTTT. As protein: CASSLVQNTDTQYF.

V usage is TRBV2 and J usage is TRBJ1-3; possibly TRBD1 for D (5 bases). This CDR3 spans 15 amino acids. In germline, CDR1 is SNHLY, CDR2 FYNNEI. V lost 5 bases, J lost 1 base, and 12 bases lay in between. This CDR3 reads CASSSAGWSGNTIYF. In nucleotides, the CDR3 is TGTGCCAGCAGTTCTGCAGGGTGGTCTGGAAACACCATATATTTT.

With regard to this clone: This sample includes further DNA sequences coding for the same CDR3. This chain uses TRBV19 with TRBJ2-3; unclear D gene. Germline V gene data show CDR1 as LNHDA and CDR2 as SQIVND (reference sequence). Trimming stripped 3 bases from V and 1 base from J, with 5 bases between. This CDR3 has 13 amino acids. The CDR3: CASSMSGTDTQYF. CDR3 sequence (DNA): TGTGCCAGTAGTATGAGCGGCACAGATACGCAGTATTTT. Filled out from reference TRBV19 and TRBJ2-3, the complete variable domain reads DGGITQSPKYLFRKEGQNVTLSCEQNLNHDAMYWYRQDPGQGLRLIYYSQIVNDFQKGDIAEGYSVSREKKESFPLTVTSAQKNPTAFYLCASSMSGTDTQYFGPGTRLTVL.

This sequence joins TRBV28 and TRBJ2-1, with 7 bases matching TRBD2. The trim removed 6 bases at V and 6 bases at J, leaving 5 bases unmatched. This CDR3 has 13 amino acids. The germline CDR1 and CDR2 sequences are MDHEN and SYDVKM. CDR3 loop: CASRGLAVNEQFF. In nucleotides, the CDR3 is TGTGCCAGCAGAGGTCTAGCGGTCAATGAGCAGTTCTTC.

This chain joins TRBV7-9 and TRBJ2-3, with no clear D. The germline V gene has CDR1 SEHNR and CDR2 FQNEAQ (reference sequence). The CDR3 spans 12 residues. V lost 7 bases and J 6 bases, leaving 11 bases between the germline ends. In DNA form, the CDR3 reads TGTGCCAGCACCCAAGACGGGGATACGCAGTATTTT. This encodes CASTQDGDTQYF.

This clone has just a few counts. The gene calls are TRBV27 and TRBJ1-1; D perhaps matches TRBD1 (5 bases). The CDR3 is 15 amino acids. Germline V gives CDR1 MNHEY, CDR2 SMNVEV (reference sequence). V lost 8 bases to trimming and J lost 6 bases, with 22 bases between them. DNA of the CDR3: TGTGCCAGCCGCCCTGACCTGGGGCGCGACTCTGAAGCTTTCTTT. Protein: CASRPDLGRDSEAFF.

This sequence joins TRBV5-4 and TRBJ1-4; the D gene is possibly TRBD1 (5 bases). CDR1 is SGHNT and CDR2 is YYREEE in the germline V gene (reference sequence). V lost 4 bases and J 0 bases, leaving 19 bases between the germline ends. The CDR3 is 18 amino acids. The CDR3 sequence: CASSQDRGGLATNEKLFF. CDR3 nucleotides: TGTGCCAGCAGCCAAGATCGGGGGGGACTTGCAACTAATGAAAAACTGTTTTTT.